This T cell receptor (beta chain) was recovered during a study of identical twins. Study conclusions and caveats: Excess low generation probability was seen in twin-shared out-of-frame alpha sequences. Monozygotic twins shared more out-of-frame TCR alpha than recombination models predicted. Sharing of beta out-of-frame sequences by twins showed a weaker excess.

The CDR3 has 11 residues. Deletions cut 4 bases from V and 4 bases from J, with 4 bases between. Germline CDR1 reads SQVTM; CDR2 reads ANQGSEA. Via MiXCR, TCRdb re-called the 5' RACE reads, giving one row per CDR3 protein. Of around 650,000 distinct CDR3 sequences detected, 7% to 7.5% appear once; the ten largest clones hold 1.5% to 2%. This clonotype occurred many times. The antigen remains undetermined. The sample also formed part of further work on yellow fever vaccine responses in identical twins. This second study says: Twins' T cell vaccine responses reportedly looked partly convergent, partly personalized.

This receptor was obtained from a woman between 18 and 29 years old in good health. The rearrangement uses TRBV29-1 and TRBJ2-2; D is uncertain. The source material was PBMCs. CDR3 in amino acids: CSVGGTGELFF. CDR3 coding DNA: TGCAGCGTTGGAGGCACCGGGGAGCTGTTTTTT.